One sample yielded the 26 T cell receptor beta chains listed below, sequenced in a study of T cell responses to AZD1222 COVID-19 vaccine. Sequencing was performed with immunoSEQ multiplex PCR; in TCRdb, only in-frame clones are kept and a portion is missing. This sample has fewer than 95,000 clones, with 89% found just once. The material sequenced was peripheral blood, taken 28 days after the second AZD1222 dose. The receptors originated from an adult who received the AZD1222 COVID-19 vaccine.

The chain joins TRBV5-1 to TRBJ1-2, with D tentatively TRBD1 (6 bases). Germline lookup yields CDR1 SGHRS and CDR2 YFSETQ. Deletions cut 3 bases from V and 0 bases from J, with 15 bases between. The CDR3 totals 16 residues. CDR3 amino acids: CASSSVGGKANYGYTF. CDR3 nucleotides: TGCGCCAGCAGCTCGGTAGGGGGTAAGGCTAACTATGGCTACACCTTC. The variable domain in full, completed from reference TRBV5-1 and TRBJ1-2, reads KAGVTQTPRYLIKTRGQQVTLSCSPISGHRSVSWYQQTPGQGLQFLFEYFSETQRNKGNFPGRFSGRQFSNSRSEMNVSTLELGDSALYLCASSSVGGKANYGYTFGSGTRLTVV.

The rearrangement uses TRBV9 and TRBJ2-1, with 12 bases identical to TRBD1. J lost 7 bases, V lost 3 bases, and 11 bases had no gene match. The CDR3 extends over 17 amino acids. From germline, CDR1 is SGDLS and CDR2 YYNGEE. The CDR3, as DNA: TGTGCCAGCAGCGCCCTCTCCGGGACAGGGGGCTTAAATGAGCAGTTCTTC. It yields the protein CASSALSGTGGLNEQFF.

The chain joins TRBV11-3 to TRBJ2-1, with 8 bases that match TRBD1. Germline values: CDR1 SGHNT, CDR2 YENEEA. V shed 5 bases, J shed 6 bases, and the junction held 6 bases outside the gene matches. CDR3 length equals 14 residues. The CDR3 bases are TGTGCCAGCAGCCCCGGGACAGGTTTCAATGAGCAGTTCTTC. This gives the protein CASSPGTGFNEQFF.

V and J are TRBV7-9 and TRBJ2-7; perhaps TRBD1 as D (6 bases). The CDR3 spans 13 residues. V gave up 0 bases and J gave up 4 bases, with 7 bases separating them. From germline, CDR1 is SEHNR and CDR2 FQNEAQ (reference sequence). The CDR3 nucleotides read TGTGCCAGCAGCTTAGCAGGGGGTTACGAGCAGTACTTC. This gives the protein CASSLAGGYEQYF.

This clone was counted between two and nine times. This chain joins TRBV7-9 and TRBJ2-7, with 7 bases identical to TRBD1. The germline CDR1 and CDR2 sequences are SEHNR and FQNEAQ (reference sequence). CDR3 size: 14 residues. The V gene end was trimmed by 0 bases and the J gene end by 6 bases; junction bases not matched to a gene: 5. The CDR3 bases are TGTGCCAGCAGCTTAGCGCTGCCAGGGGGCGAGCAGTACTTC. Encoded protein: CASSLALPGGEQYF.

The gene calls are TRBV30 and TRBJ1-5; TRBD1 matches at 7 bases. The germline V gene has CDR1 GTSNPN and CDR2 SVGIG (reference sequence). The V and J ends lost 1 base and 6 bases, in that order; junction bases with no gene match: 6. The length of the CDR3 is 14 residues. The CDR3 loop is CAWSATGNGQPQHF. As DNA, the CDR3 is TGTGCCTGGAGTGCGACAGGGAATGGTCAGCCCCAGCATTTT.

The chain couples TRBV24-1 to TRBJ1-2; TRBD1 agrees at 8 bases. Germline CDR1 and CDR2: KGHDR and SFDVKD. V lost 4 bases to trimming and J lost 4 bases; unmatched junction nucleotides: 7. The CDR3 extends over 15 amino acids. CDR3 protein: CATSDTGQGTYGYTF. The CDR3 bases are TGTGCCACCAGTGACACAGGACAGGGAACCTATGGCTACACCTTC.

This clone was seen a single time. The V call is TRBV9, the J call TRBJ2-1; 9 nucleotides line up with TRBD2. With 0 bases clipped from V and 5 bases from J, the junction kept 9 bases outside the gene matches. There are 17 residues in the CDR3. Looked up from germline, CDR1 is SGDLS and CDR2 is YYNGEE. The DNA for the CDR3 is TGTGCCAGCAGCGTAGGCATGTTGGGGACTAGCAACAATGAGCAGTTCTTC. Translated: CASSVGMLGTSNNEQFF. Complete variable domain (other parts from reference TRBV9 and TRBJ2-1): DSGVTQTPKHLITATGQRVTLRCSPRSGDLSVYWYQQSLDQGLQFLIQYYNGEERAKGNILERFSAQQFPDLHSELNLSSLELGDSALYFCASSVGMLGTSNNEQFFGPGTRLTVL.

The chain links TRBV7-5 to TRBJ2-1; the table assigns TRBD2, which was not confirmed against the DNA. TRBV7-5 is a pseudogene segment. CDR3 size: 14 residues. For the CDR3, the DNA is TGTGTCAGAAGCCCGACCGGGGGTTCTGGTGAGCAGTTCTTC. Its protein is CVRSPTGGSGEQFF.

The V and J genes are TRBV28 and TRBJ2-1, with TRBD2 identical over 8 bases. Germline V gene sequence: CDR1 MDHEN, CDR2 SYDVKM. J gave up 12 bases and V 2 bases, and 12 bases lay outside the gene matches. The CDR3 consists of 15 residues. The CDR3 protein is CASSLGGGGPRRQFF. The CDR3 nucleotides are TGTGCCAGCAGTTTAGGGGGCGGGGGGCCCAGAAGGCAGTTCTTC.

V usage is TRBV5-1 and J usage is TRBJ1-1; D possibly corresponds to TRBD1 (5 bases). From germline, CDR1 is SGHRS and CDR2 YFSETQ. The CDR3 is made up of 20 amino acids. V gave up 7 bases and J gave up 5 bases, with 36 bases separating them. CDR3 amino acids: CASPRAPHDAGTGVRTEAFF. CDR3 nucleotide sequence: TGCGCCAGCCCCCGAGCCCCCCACGACGCCGGGACCGGGGTGAGAACTGAAGCTTTCTTT.

Notes on this clone: The junction and the germline gene differ at one end; a read error may be behind it. The V call is TRBV5-8, the J call TRBJ1-2; 7 nucleotides line up with TRBD1. Germline V lookup: CDR1 SGHTS, CDR2 YDEGEE. This CDR3 has 15 residues. CDR3 bases: TGTGCCAGCAGCTTGGTCCCGACAGGGACCTATGTCTACACCTTC. It yields the protein CASSLVPTGTYVYTF.

The chain uses TRBV9 and TRBJ2-5; TRBD1 aligns across 7 bases. This CDR3 region has 16 residues. The V and J ends lost 3 bases and 2 bases, in that order; junction bases with no gene match: 10. Germline assignment: CDR1 SGDLS and CDR2 YYNGEE. The CDR3: CASSALPGQTQETQYF. DNA for the CDR3: TGTGCCAGCAGCGCTCTACCGGGACAGACACAAGAGACCCAGTACTTC.

The rearrangement links TRBV30 to TRBJ1-1, with D possibly matching TRBD1 (5 bases). Germline V lookup: CDR1 GTSNPN, CDR2 SVGIG (reference sequence). The CDR3 length is 12 residues. V was clipped by 8 bases and J by 13 bases, with 23 bases between them. The CDR3 here is CATWDYFVGVFF. The CDR3 bases are TGTGCCACCTGGGACTACTTTGTCGGGGTTTTCTTT.

This sequence joins TRBV11-2 and TRBJ1-3; D is uncertain. Germline CDR1 SGHAT, CDR2 FQNNGV. The CDR3 has 12 residues. The V and J ends lost 5 bases and 6 bases respectively, with 8 bases between them. The DNA of the CDR3 is TGTGCCAGCAGCGATCCTTCAAACACCATATATTTT. Its translation: CASSDPSNTIYF.

This clone is categorized as medium-sized. CDR3 nucleotide sequence: TGTGCCAGCAGCTTAATCTCCTGGAGACAGGAGACCCAGTACTTC. Its translation: CASSLISWRQETQYF. The V gene is TRBV11-3, the J gene TRBJ2-5; weak D call: TRBD1 (5 bases). The CDR3 consists of 15 residues. The V end lost 2 bases, the J end lost 5 bases, and 15 bases lay between the germline ends. The germline CDR1 and CDR2 sequences are SGHNT and YENEEA.

The rearrangement uses TRBV11-2 and TRBJ2-5; D gene unclear. The CDR3 extends over 13 amino acids. The V gene's germline CDR1 is SGHAT and CDR2 FQNNGV. The germline V and J ends were trimmed by 5 bases and 2 bases, with 9 bases remaining between them. The CDR3 nucleotides read TGTGCCAGCAGCGTAATGGTTCAAGAGACCCAGTACTTC. Its protein is CASSVMVQETQYF.

The gene calls are TRBV10-3 and TRBJ2-1, with D maybe TRBD2 (5 bases). Germline V gene lookup returns CDR1 ENHRY and CDR2 SYGVKD. This CDR3 region has 15 residues. V was clipped by 3 bases and J by 8 bases, with 17 bases between them. The CDR3 reads CAISDEVERVDEQFF. The CDR3 DNA is TGTGCCATCAGTGATGAAGTAGAGAGGGTAGATGAGCAGTTCTTC.

The chain uses TRBV7-2 and TRBJ2-1, with a tentative D call TRBD2 (5 bases). The CDR3 runs to 17 residues. Per the germline V gene, CDR1 is SGHTA and CDR2 is FQGNSA. V lost 1 base, J lost 0 bases, and 13 bases lay in between. CDR3 nucleotide sequence: TGTGCCAGCAGCTTAGAACCCCGGGGAAGCTCCTACAATGAGCAGTTCTTC. Encoded protein: CASSLEPRGSSYNEQFF.

V and J are TRBV30 and TRBJ1-2, with 10 bases fitting TRBD1. V trimming: 7 bases; J trimming: 4 bases; junction bases outside the gene matches: 3. Per germline, CDR1 GTSNPN and CDR2 SVGIG (reference sequence). The CDR3 sequence is 12 residues long. The CDR3 here is CASGTGVYGYTF. The CDR3 coding sequence is TGTGCCTCGGGGACAGGGGTCTATGGCTACACCTTC.

This clone was found a few times. The J gene is TRBJ2-1, the V gene TRBV2; 11 bases line up with TRBD2. Germline V CDR1 and CDR2: SNHLY, FYNNEI. V dropped 3 bases and J dropped 4; count of bases not matched to a gene: 17. The length of the CDR3 is 20 residues. The CDR3: CASSDGKLTSGDSLYNEQFF. In nucleotides, the CDR3 is TGTGCCAGCAGTGATGGGAAATTGACTAGCGGGGATTCATTGTACAATGAGCAGTTCTTC.

This sequence joins TRBV5-4 and TRBJ1-2; D remains ambiguous. CDR3 size: 16 residues. Trimming cost V 0 bases and J 8 bases, with 20 bases left between them. Germline V gene sequence: CDR1 SGHNT, CDR2 YYREEE (reference sequence). Written as DNA, the CDR3 is TGTGCCAGCAGCTTGGAGGCTTTGGCAGCCCCGGGGGGCTACACCTTC. This translates into CASSLEALAAPGGYTF.

As DNA, the CDR3 is TGTGCCAGCAGCCGTCGACAGGGCACTAACTATGGCTACACCTTC. Its translation: CASSRRQGTNYGYTF. The chain uses TRBV6-5 and TRBJ1-2, with TRBD1 matching over 7 bases. This CDR3 contains 15 residues. Germline-derived CDR1 and CDR2 are MNHEY and SVGAGI. Trimming removed 6 bases from V and 0 bases from J; junction bases left unmatched: 7.

V is TRBV5-6 and J is TRBJ1-3, with D possibly matching TRBD1 (5 bases). There are 14 residues in the CDR3. V gave up 2 bases and J gave up 8 bases, with 14 bases separating them. Germline values: CDR1 SGHDT, CDR2 YYEEEE. In DNA, the CDR3 is TGTGCCAGCAGCTTAGGGGTTGCCCGCTACACCATATATTTT. Translation gives CASSLGVARYTIYF.

The chain recombines TRBV6-2 or TRBV6-3 with TRBJ1-2; a weak D match, TRBD1 (5 bases). Per the germline V gene, CDR1 is MNHEY and CDR2 is SVGEGT. This CDR3 is 13 amino acids long. The V and J ends lost 5 bases and 6 bases respectively, with 13 bases between them. Here the CDR3 DNA reads TGTGCCAGCAGTACGGGGGGGATCAATGGCTACACCTTC. The encoded protein is CASSTGGINGYTF.

The gene calls are TRBV7-2 and TRBJ2-1; D gene unclear. V lost 1 base, J lost 3 bases, and 4 bases lay in between. The CDR3 has 13 residues. Germline loops: CDR1 SGHTA, CDR2 FQGNSA. DNA of the CDR3: TGTGCCAGCAGCTTAGGCTTCTACAATGAGCAGTTCTTC. Translated: CASSLGFYNEQFF.